The 5 T cell receptor beta chains below all came from one sample that was sequenced in a study of neoadjuvant anti-PD-1 for oral cavity cancer. Profiled with immunoSEQ multiplex PCR; TCRdb holds only in-frame clones, not every one. This sample yields about 18,000 clones, of which roughly three quarters are seen a single time; roughly 2.5% belongs to the top ten. Material: PBMCs, obtained before nivolumab (anti-PD-1) treatment. The source is a person aged 35-79 years with oral cavity squamous cell carcinoma.

This clone has only one observation. The J gene is TRBJ2-7, the V gene TRBV7-8; D is possibly TRBD1 (8 bases). The CDR3 extends over 16 amino acids. Deletions cut 1 base from V and 2 bases from J, with 15 bases between. The V gene's germline CDR1 is SGHVS and CDR2 FQNEAQ. In DNA form, the CDR3 reads TGTGCCAGCAGCTTAGTATCGGGGGGACAGGCCTACGAGCAGTACTTC. Its protein product is CASSLVSGGQAYEQYF. The whole variable domain, filled in from reference TRBV7-8 and TRBJ2-7, reads GAGVSQSPRYKVAKRGQDVALRCDPISGHVSLFWYQQALGQGPEFLTYFQNEAQLDKSGLPSDRFFAERPEGSVSTLKIQRTQQEDSAVYLCASSLVSGGQAYEQYFGPGTRLTVT.

Only one count was recorded for this clone. This chain uses TRBV29-1 with TRBJ2-1, with 8 bases identical to TRBD1. After removal of 4 bases from V and 5 bases from J, the junction contained 16 bases not matched to a gene. CDR3 length: 17 residues. The germline V gene encodes CDR1 SQVTM and CDR2 ANQGSEA. The CDR3 spells CSVGPGQETTRNNEQFF. CDR3 nucleotides: TGCAGCGTTGGTCCGGGACAGGAAACTACTAGAAACAATGAGCAGTTCTTC.

Only a few counts were recorded for this clone. The chain recombines TRBV6-1 with TRBJ2-7; 14 nucleotides line up with TRBD2. CDR3 length: 14 residues. The V and J ends lost 6 bases and 2 bases, in that order; junction bases with no gene match: 0. Per the germline V gene, CDR1 is MNHNS and CDR2 is SASEGT. CDR3 sequence: CASRGLAGAYEQYF. CDR3 DNA sequence: TGTGCCAGCAGGGGACTAGCGGGGGCCTACGAGCAGTACTTC.

The genes are TRBV20-1 and TRBJ2-1, with no clear D. The CDR3 is made up of 10 amino acids. Between the trimmed V and J ends, which lost 6 bases and 5 bases, there was a span of 5 bases. From germline, CDR1 is DFQATT and CDR2 SNEGSKA (reference sequence). The CDR3 region has the DNA TGCAGTGCGCCTGACAATGAGCAGTTCTTC. It yields the protein CSAPDNEQFF.

The J gene is TRBJ1-5, the V gene TRBV10-2; TRBD1 matches 8 bases. Per the germline V gene, CDR1 is WSHSY and CDR2 is SAAADI. This CDR3 contains 14 residues. V trimming: 8 bases; J trimming: 5 bases; junction bases outside the gene matches: 8. CDR3 nucleotides: TGCGCCAGCGGTGGGACAGGCAGGTATCAGCCCCAGCATTTT. Translating gives CASGGTGRYQPQHF.